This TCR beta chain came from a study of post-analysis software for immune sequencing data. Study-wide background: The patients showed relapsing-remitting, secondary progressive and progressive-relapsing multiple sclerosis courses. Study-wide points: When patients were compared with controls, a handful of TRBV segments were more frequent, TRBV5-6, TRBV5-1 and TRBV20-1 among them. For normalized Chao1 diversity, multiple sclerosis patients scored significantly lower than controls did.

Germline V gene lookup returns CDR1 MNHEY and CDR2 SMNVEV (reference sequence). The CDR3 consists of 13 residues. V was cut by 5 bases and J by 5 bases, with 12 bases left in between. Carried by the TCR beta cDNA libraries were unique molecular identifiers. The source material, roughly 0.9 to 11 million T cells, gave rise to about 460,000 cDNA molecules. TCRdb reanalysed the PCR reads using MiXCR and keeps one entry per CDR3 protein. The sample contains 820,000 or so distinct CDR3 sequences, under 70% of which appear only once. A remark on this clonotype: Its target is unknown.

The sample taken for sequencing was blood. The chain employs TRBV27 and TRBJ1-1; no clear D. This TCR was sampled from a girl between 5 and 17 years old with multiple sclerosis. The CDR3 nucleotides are TGTGCCAGCAGTCCGACCTGGAGGACTGAAGCTTTCTTT. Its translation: CASSPTWRTEAFF.